This TCR beta chain derives from a study of blood T cell repertoires in COVID-19. Germline CDR1 SGHVS, CDR2 FNYEAQ. This CDR3 comprises 16 residues. V lost 2 bases and J lost 1; bases outside the gene matches: 5. Methods used by the authors: Nucleated cell counts were estimated from reference gene primer amplification. Repertoires were generated with immunoSEQ multiplex PCR, while TCRdb's copy carries only in-frame clones and drops some. That table furnishes V, J and clone size, whereas the DNA furnished D and trimming. Counted here are about 240,000 clones, roughly 87% occurring once; the ten biggest clones make up 6% to 9%.

The specimen was peripheral blood. V and J are TRBV7-6 and TRBJ1-5; TRBD1 matches at 7 bases. The TCR comes from a man in his 60s who had recovered from COVID-19. CDR3 amino acids: CASSLFPGGSNQPQHF. CDR3 bases: TGTGCCAGCAGCTTATTTCCAGGGGGAAGCAATCAGCCCCAGCATTTT.